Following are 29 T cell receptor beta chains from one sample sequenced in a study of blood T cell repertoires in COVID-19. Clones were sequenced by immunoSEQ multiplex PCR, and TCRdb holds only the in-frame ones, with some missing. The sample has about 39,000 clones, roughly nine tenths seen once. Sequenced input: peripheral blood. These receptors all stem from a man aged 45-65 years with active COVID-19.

The CDR3 loop is CASSVDFLETREQYF. The CDR3 nucleotides read TGTGCCAGCAGCGTGGACTTCCTCGAAACTCGGGAGCAGTACTTC. The chain carries TRBV5-4 and TRBJ2-7; tentative D call: TRBD2 (5 bases). The CDR3 loop spans 15 amino acids. CDR1 and CDR2 (germline): SGHNT, YYREEE (reference sequence). Trimming stripped 4 bases from V and 7 bases from J, with 21 bases between.

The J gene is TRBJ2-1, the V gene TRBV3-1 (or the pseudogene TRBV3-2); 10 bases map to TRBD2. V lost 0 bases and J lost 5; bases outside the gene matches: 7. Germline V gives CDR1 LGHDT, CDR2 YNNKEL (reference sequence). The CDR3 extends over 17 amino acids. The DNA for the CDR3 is TGTGCCAGCAGCCAAGATACGCTAGCGGGGGACAACAATGAGCAGTTCTTC. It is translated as CASSQDTLAGDNNEQFF.

CDR3 in amino acids: CASSFGTSGSKSYEQYF. As DNA, the CDR3 is TGCGCCAGCAGCTTTGGAACTAGCGGGAGTAAGTCCTACGAGCAGTACTTC. V usage is TRBV5-1 and J usage is TRBJ2-7; 11 bases agree with TRBD2. With 2 bases clipped from V and 1 base from J, the junction kept 8 bases outside the gene matches. There are 17 residues in the CDR3. From germline, CDR1 is SGHRS and CDR2 YFSETQ.

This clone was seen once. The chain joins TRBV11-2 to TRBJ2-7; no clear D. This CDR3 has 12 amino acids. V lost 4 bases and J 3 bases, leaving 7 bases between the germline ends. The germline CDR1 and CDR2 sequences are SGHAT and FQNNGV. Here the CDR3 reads CASSSGYYEQYF. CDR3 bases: TGTGCCAGCAGCTCCGGGTACTACGAGCAGTACTTC.

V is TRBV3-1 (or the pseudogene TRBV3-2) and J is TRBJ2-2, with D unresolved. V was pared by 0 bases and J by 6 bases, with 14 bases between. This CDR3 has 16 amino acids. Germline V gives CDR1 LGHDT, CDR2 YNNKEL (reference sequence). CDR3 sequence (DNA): TGTGCCAGCAGCCAAGATCTAGTATCCAGCCCCGGGGAGCTGTTTTTT. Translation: CASSQDLVSSPGELFF.

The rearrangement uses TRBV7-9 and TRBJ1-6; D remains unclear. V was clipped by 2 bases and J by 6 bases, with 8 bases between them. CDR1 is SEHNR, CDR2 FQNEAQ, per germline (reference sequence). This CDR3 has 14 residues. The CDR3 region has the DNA TGTGCCAGCAGCTTATTCCAAGCTAATTCACCCCTCCACTTT. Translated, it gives CASSLFQANSPLHF.

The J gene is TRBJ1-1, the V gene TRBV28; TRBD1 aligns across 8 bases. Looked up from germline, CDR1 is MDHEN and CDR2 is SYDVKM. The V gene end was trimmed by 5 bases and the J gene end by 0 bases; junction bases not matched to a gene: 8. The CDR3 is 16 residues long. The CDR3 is CASSTPGTGVNTEAFF. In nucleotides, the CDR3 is TGTGCCAGCAGTACCCCCGGGACAGGAGTGAACACTGAAGCTTTCTTT.

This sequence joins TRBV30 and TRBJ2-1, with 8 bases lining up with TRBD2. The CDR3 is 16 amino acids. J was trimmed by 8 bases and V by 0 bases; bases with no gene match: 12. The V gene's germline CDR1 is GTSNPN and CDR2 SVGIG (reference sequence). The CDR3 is CAWSVVGLAGRHEQFF. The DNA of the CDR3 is TGTGCCTGGAGTGTAGTAGGGCTAGCGGGTCGGCATGAGCAGTTCTTC.

DNA of the CDR3: TGCGCCAGCAGCACGGGACTAGGAGGCACAGATACGCAGTATTTT. It translates to CASSTGLGGTDTQYF. This rearrangement joins TRBV5-1 to TRBJ2-3; 8 bases map to TRBD2. The CDR3 spans 15 residues. In germline, CDR1 is SGHRS, CDR2 YFSETQ. With 4 bases clipped from V and 1 base from J, the junction kept 5 bases outside the gene matches.

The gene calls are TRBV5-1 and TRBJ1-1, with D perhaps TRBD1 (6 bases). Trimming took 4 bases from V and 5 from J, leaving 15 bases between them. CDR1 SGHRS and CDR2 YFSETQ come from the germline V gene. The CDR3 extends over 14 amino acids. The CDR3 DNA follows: TGCGCCAGCAGCCCTCAGGGGTGGCAAACTGAAGCTTTCTTT. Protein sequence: CASSPQGWQTEAFF.

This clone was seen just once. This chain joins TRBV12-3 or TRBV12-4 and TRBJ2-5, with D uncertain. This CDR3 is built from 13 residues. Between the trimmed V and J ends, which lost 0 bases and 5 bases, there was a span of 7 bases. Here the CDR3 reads CASSLAVEETQYF. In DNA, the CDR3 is TGTGCCAGCAGTTTAGCGGTAGAGGAGACCCAGTACTTC.

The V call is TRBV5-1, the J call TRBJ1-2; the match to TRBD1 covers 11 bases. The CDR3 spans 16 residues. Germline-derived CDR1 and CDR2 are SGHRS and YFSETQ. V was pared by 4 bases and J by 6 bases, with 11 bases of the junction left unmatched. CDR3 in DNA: TGCGCCAGCAGCCTTTCTGGACAGGGGGCGCTCAATGGCTACACCTTC. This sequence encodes CASSLSGQGALNGYTF.

CDR3 sequence (DNA): TGTGCCAGTATCCAGTCGACAGGGGAGTATAATCAGCCCCAGCATTTT. Its protein is CASIQSTGEYNQPQHF. J is TRBJ1-5 and V is TRBV19; the match to TRBD1 covers 8 bases. The germline V gene has CDR1 LNHDA and CDR2 SQIVND (reference sequence). Trimming at V came to 7 bases and at J to 4 bases, leaving 12 bases not matched to a gene. The CDR3 sequence is 16 residues long.

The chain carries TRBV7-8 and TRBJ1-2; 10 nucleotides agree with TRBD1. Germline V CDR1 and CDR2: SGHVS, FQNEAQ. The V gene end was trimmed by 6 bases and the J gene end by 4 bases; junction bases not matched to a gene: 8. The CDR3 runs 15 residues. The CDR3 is CASSPGTGVFYGYTF. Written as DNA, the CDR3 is TGTGCCAGCAGTCCTGGGACAGGGGTTTTCTATGGCTACACCTTC.

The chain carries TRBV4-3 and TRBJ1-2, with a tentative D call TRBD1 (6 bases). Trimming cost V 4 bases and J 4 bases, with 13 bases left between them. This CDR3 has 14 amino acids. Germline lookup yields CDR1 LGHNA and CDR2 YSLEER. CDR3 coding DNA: TGCGCCAGCAGCCCAGAACAGGGTATCTATGGCTACACCTTC. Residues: CASSPEQGIYGYTF.

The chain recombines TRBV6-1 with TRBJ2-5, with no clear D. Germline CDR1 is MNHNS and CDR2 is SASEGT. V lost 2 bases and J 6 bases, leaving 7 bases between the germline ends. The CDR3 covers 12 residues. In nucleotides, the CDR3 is TGTGCCAGCAGTGAACGTCGTCAGACCCAGTACTTC. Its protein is CASSERRQTQYF.

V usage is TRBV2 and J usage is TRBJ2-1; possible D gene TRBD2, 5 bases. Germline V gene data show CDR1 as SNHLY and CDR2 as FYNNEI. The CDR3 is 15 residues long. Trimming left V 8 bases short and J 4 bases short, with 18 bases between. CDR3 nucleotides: TGTGCCAGCTCCGAAGAGGGCGGAAATTACAATGAGCAGTTCTTC. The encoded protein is CASSEEGGNYNEQFF.

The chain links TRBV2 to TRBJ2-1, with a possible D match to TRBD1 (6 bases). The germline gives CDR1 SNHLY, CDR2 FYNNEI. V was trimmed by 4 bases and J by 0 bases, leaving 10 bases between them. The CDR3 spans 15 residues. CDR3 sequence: CASSAGRGSYNEQFF. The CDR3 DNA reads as TGTGCCAGCAGTGCGGGCAGGGGCTCCTACAATGAGCAGTTCTTC. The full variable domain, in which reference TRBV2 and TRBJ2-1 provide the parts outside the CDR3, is EPEVTQTPSHQVTQMGQEVILRCVPISNHLYFYWYRQILGQKVEFLVSFYNNEISEKSEIFDDQFSVERPDGSNFTLKIRSTKLEDSAMYFCASSAGRGSYNEQFFGPGTRLTVL.

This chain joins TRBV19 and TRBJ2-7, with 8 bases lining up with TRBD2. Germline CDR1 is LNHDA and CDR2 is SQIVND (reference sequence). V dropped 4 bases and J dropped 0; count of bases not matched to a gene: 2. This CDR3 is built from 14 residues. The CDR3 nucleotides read TGTGCCAGTAGTAATAGCGGGGTCTCCTACGAGCAGTACTTC. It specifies CASSNSGVSYEQYF.

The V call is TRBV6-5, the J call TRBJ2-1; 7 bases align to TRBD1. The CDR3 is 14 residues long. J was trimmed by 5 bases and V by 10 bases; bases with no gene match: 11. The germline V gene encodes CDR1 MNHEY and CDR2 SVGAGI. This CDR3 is CANRGPGGNNEQFF. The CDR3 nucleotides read TGTGCCAACAGAGGGCCAGGGGGAAACAATGAGCAGTTCTTC.

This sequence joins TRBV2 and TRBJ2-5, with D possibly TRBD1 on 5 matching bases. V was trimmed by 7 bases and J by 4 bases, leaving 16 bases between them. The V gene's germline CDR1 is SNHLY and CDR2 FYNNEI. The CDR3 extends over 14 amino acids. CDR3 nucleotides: TGTGCCAGCACCGGACAAGGGATGGGAGAGACCCAGTACTTC. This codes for CASTGQGMGETQYF.

CDR3 bases: TGCAGTGCTAGTCTTAGCGGGAGGACCTACGAGCAGTACTTC. Translating it yields CSASLSGRTYEQYF. V and J are TRBV20-1 and TRBJ2-7; TRBD2 matches at 10 bases. Germline assignment: CDR1 DFQATT and CDR2 SNEGSKA (reference sequence). The V segment lost 3 bases and the J segment 2 bases; nucleotides outside the gene matches: 4. The CDR3 is 14 residues long.

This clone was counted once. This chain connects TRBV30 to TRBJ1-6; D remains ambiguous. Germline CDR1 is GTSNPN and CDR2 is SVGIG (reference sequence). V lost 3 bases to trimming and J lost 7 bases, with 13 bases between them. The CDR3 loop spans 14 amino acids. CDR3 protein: CAWRADTRNSPLHF. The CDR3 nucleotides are TGTGCCTGGAGGGCTGACACAAGGAATTCACCCCTCCACTTT.

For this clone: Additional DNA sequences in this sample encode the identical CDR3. The CDR3 protein is CASSTGTGGQYF. The CDR3 DNA reads as TGTGCCAGCAGTACCGGGACAGGAGGGCAGTACTTC. J is TRBJ2-7 and V is TRBV2; 8 bases map to TRBD1. The length of the CDR3 is 12 residues. J lost 9 bases, V lost 5 bases, and 6 bases had no gene match. CDR1 is SNHLY and CDR2 is FYNNEI in the germline V gene. The full variable domain, completed using reference TRBV2 and TRBJ2-7, is EPEVTQTPSHQVTQMGQEVILRCVPISNHLYFYWYRQILGQKVEFLVSFYNNEISEKSEIFDDQFSVERPDGSNFTLKIRSTKLEDSAMYFCASSTGTGGQYFGPGTRLTVT.

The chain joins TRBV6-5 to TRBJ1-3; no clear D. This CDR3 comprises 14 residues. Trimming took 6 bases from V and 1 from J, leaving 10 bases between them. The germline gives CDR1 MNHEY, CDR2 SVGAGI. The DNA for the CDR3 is TGTGCCAGCAGCGGGGTCCTTTCTGGAAACACCATATATTTT. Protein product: CASSGVLSGNTIYF.

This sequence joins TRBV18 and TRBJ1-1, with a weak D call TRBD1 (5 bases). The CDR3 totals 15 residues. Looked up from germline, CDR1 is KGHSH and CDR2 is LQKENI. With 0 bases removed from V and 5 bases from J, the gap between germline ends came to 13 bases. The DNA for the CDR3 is TGTGCCAGCTCACCACCCACAGGCACCAAGACTGAAGCTTTCTTT. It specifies CASSPPTGTKTEAFF.

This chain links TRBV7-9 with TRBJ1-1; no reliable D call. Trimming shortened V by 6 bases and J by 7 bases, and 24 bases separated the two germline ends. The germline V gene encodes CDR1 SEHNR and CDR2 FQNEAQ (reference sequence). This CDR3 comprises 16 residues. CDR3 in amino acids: CASSLLGRGVPSEAFF. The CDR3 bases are TGTGCCAGCAGTCTCTTAGGCCGGGGAGTACCGAGTGAAGCTTTCTTT.

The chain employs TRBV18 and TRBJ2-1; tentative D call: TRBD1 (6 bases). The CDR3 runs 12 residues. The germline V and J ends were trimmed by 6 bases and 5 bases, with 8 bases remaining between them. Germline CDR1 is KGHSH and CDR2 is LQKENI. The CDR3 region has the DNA TGTGCCAGCTCCTCAGGGGACAATGAGCAGTTCTTC. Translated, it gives CASSSGDNEQFF.

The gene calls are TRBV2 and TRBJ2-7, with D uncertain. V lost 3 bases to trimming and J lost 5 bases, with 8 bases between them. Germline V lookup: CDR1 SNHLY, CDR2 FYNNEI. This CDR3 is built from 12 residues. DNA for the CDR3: TGTGCCAGCAGTGACCGGTCTCACGAGCAGTACTTC. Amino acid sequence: CASSDRSHEQYF.